This T cell receptor (beta chain) appears in the sequencing data of a study of OX40 agonist ivuxolimab in advanced cancers. Findings and limits, study-wide: Certain nonresponding patients likewise had low normalized T-cell clonal expansion.

About this clone: Its target is unknown.

V was shortened by 3 bases and J by 0 bases, with 6 bases between the two germline ends. The CDR3 has 13 amino acids. Germline assignment: CDR1 SGDLS and CDR2 YYNGEE. TCRdb's copy holds only in-frame clones and misses some; the assay was immunoSEQ multiplex PCR. The sample has about 32,000 clones; just over 90% are singletons. The V and J genes are TRBV9 and TRBJ1-2; D is unresolved. The sample in question was CD4+ or CD8+ T cells sorted from blood, obtained in a trial of the OX40 agonist ivuxolimab. The TCR comes from an adult with an advanced solid tumor such as melanoma, head and neck, liver or kidney cancer. For the CDR3, the DNA is TGTGCCAGCAGCGCCGGGGCTAACTATGGCTACACCTTC. The encoded protein is CASSAGANYGYTF.